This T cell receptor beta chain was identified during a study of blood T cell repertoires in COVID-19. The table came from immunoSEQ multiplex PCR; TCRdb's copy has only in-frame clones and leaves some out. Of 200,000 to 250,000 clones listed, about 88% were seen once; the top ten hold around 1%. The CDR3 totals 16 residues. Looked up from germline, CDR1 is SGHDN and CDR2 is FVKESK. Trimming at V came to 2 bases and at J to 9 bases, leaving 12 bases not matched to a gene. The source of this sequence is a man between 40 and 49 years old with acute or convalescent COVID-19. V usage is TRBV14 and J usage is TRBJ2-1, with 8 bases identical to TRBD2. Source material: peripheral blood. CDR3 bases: TGTGCCAGCAGCCAATTTGAGCGGGGGCCAAGTGGTGAGCAGTTCTTC. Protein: CASSQFERGPSGEQFF.